This TCR beta chain was captured by sequencing in a study of CD8 T cells in ankylosing spondylitis. There are many counts of this clonotype. No antigen is known for it. The V segment lost 4 bases and the J segment 6 bases; nucleotides outside the gene matches: 4. Germline V lookup: CDR1 KGHSH, CDR2 LQKENI. The CDR3 is 14 residues long. Study-level points and caveats: From matched ankylosing spondylitis synovial fluid, disease-linked clones were reportedly recovered at significantly enriched levels. With a CD8+ phenotype, disease-linked clones were relatively rare in peripheral blood. Reactive arthritis synovial fluid and blood were previously reported to contain some motif variants. Blood of patients with ankylosing spondylitis appeared to be characterized by a TCR beta motif of seven or eight highly homologous variants.

TCRdb passed the 5' RACE reads through MiXCR, listing each CDR3 protein once. The repertoire holds tens of thousands of distinct CDR3 sequences, roughly 6.2% seen once, with 5% in the top ten. This clonotype was sampled from a male donor with ankylosing spondylitis. V usage is TRBV18 and J usage is TRBJ2-3; the match to TRBD2 covers 10 bases. Sequenced material: synovial fluid, either unsorted or a sorted T cell fraction (not recorded which). The CDR3 is CASSLMGLADTQYF. The CDR3 nucleotides read TGTGCCAGCTCACTTATGGGACTAGCGGATACGCAGTATTTT.